The TCR beta chain under discussion was sequenced for a study of CD8 T cells in Susac syndrome. Reverse transcription of roughly 0.5 to 1 ug RNA used random hexamers. The method of amplification for TCR beta CDR3 was immunoSEQ multiplex PCR, covering 54 Vbeta and 13 Jbeta. TCRdb independently ran MiXCR on the immunoSEQ multiplex PCR reads; one entry per CDR3 protein. The table includes about 100,000 distinct CDR3 sequences, 95% detected once. Trimming removed 6 bases from V and 3 bases from J; junction bases left unmatched: 6. CDR3 length: 14 residues. Germline CDR1 and CDR2: MGHRA and YSYEKL. The TCR comes from a human donor with Susac syndrome. Sequenced: CD8+ T cells from PBMCs. The chain carries TRBV4-1 and TRBJ2-3, with 7 bases fitting TRBD2. CDR3 in amino acids: CASRRVGGTDTQYF. CDR3 nucleotides: TGCGCCAGCAGAAGGGTGGGAGGGACAGATACGCAGTATTTT.